This T cell receptor (beta chain) is from a study of shared clonotypes between healthy human individuals. Study conclusions and caveats: Memory subsets generally showed smaller estimated richness than naive subsets did.

Sequenced by immunoSEQ multiplex PCR; TCRdb stores in-frame clones only, minus some. Here the sample spans roughly 2.5 million clones, around nine tenths being singletons. The CDR3 contains 14 residues. V was trimmed by 3 bases and J by 0 bases, leaving 6 bases between them. Germline V gene data show CDR1 as MNHNY and CDR2 as SVGAGI (reference sequence). Turning to this clone: The antigen is unknown. The same CDR3 arises from other DNA sequences in this sample as well.

The material sequenced was naive CD4+ T cells sorted from blood. Subset defined: CD45RA+ positively selected. The TCR comes from a man younger than 35 in good health. V is TRBV6-6 and J is TRBJ1-5; D is uncertain. Written as DNA, the CDR3 is TGTGCCAGCAGTTATGGAGTTAGCAATCAGCCCCAGCATTTT. Encoded protein: CASSYGVSNQPQHF.